Listed below are T cell receptor beta chains from one sample, sequenced in a study of cytomegalovirus exposure and HLA in healthy donors. Data came from immunoSEQ multiplex PCR; TCRdb stores just in-frame clones and leaves some out. The table includes 90,000 to 100,000 clones, over 60% detected once. The sample was PBMCs. Receptor source: a man aged 30 to 39 in good health and CMV-seronegative. CDR3s include the opening cysteine and the closing phenylalanine or tryptophan. A D gene is named only where the DNA matches it firmly. Clone size is shown for a subset of rows, as once, few, many or a class of expanded clone.

size	D	J	V	CDR3	DNA
NA	TRBD1	TRBJ1-2	TRBV29-1	CSVSGTGGGYTF	TGCAGCGTTTCCGGGACAGGGGGTGGCTACACCTTC
NA	TRBD1	TRBJ2-3	TRBV4-3	CASSQTTGGGRDTQYF	TGCGCCAGCAGCCAAACTACAGGGGGCGGGCGAGATACGCAGTATTTT
NA	TRBD1	TRBJ2-3	TRBV25-1	CASSEKGQGNADTQYF	TGTGCCAGCAGTGAAAAGGGACAGGGAAACGCTGATACGCAGTATTTT
NA	NA	TRBJ2-7	TRBV10-3	CAISEPRTPLLRF	TGTGCCATCAGTGAGCCGAGGACACCTTTGTTGCGGTTC
NA	TRBD1	TRBJ1-1	TRBV6-6	CASTLQGANTEAFF	TGTGCCAGCACCCTACAGGGGGCGAACACTGAAGCTTTCTTT
NA	TRBD1	TRBJ2-5	TRBV9	CASSARQGRETQYF	TGTGCCAGCAGCGCCCGACAGGGGCGAGAGACCCAGTACTTC
NA	NA	TRBJ2-7	TRBV9	CASSPGAYYEQYF	TGTGCCAGCAGCCCTGGAGCTTACTACGAGCAGTACTTC
NA	NA	TRBJ1-5	TRBV19	CASSIGRPERSQHF	TGTGCCAGTAGTATAGGCAGGCCGGAACGGTCCCAGCATTTT
NA	NA	TRBJ1-4	TRBV27	CASSLSRGLSEKLFF	TGTGCCAGCAGTTTATCCAGGGGTTTAAGTGAAAAACTGTTTTTT
NA	NA	TRBJ2-7	TRBV4-2	CASSQDKGDEQYF	TGTGCCAGCAGCCAAGATAAGGGGGACGAGCAGTACTTC
NA	TRBD2	TRBJ2-3	TRBV19	CASKGKGSGLTDTQYF	TGTGCCAGTAAGGGGAAAGGTAGCGGGTTGACAGATACGCAGTATTTT
NA	NA	TRBJ2-2	TRBV9	CASEGTNTGELFF	TGTGCCAGTGAGGGCACAAACACCGGGGAGCTGTTTTTT
NA	TRBD2	TRBJ2-7	TRBV19	CASSMPGLGAYEQYF	TGTGCCAGTAGTATGCCGGGACTAGGGGCCTACGAGCAGTACTTC
NA	TRBD1	TRBJ1-5	TRBV5-1	CATPGTGDSNQPQHF	TGCGCCACTCCCGGGACAGGGGATAGCAATCAGCCCCAGCATTTT
few	NA	TRBJ1-1	TRBV5-8	CASSLVQGPYTEAFF	TGTGCCAGCAGCTTGGTTCAGGGGCCTTACACTGAAGCTTTCTTT
NA	TRBD2	TRBJ2-1	TRBV9	CASSVGLAGGYSYNEQFF	TGTGCCAGCAGCGTAGGGCTAGCGGGAGGGTACTCCTACAATGAGCAGTTCTTC
NA	TRBD2	TRBJ2-7	TRBV5-1	CASSFVLGGTAYEQYF	TGCGCCAGCAGCTTCGTGTTGGGAGGGACCGCCTACGAGCAGTACTTC
few	TRBD1	TRBJ1-5	TRBV28	CASSKQGAGNQPQHF	TGTGCCAGCAGTAAACAGGGGGCCGGCAATCAGCCCCAGCATTTT